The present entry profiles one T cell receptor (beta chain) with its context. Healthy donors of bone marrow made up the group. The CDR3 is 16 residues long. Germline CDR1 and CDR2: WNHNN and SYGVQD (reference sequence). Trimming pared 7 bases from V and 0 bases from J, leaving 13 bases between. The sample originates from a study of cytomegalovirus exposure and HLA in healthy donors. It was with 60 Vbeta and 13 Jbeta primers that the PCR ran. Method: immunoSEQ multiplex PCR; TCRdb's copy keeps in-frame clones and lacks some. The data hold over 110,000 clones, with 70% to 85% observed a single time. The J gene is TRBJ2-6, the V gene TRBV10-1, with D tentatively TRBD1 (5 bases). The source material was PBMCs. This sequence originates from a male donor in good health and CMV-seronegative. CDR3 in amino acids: CASKKQERSGANVLTF. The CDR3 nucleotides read TGCGCCAGCAAGAAACAGGAACGCTCTGGGGCCAACGTCCTGACTTTC.